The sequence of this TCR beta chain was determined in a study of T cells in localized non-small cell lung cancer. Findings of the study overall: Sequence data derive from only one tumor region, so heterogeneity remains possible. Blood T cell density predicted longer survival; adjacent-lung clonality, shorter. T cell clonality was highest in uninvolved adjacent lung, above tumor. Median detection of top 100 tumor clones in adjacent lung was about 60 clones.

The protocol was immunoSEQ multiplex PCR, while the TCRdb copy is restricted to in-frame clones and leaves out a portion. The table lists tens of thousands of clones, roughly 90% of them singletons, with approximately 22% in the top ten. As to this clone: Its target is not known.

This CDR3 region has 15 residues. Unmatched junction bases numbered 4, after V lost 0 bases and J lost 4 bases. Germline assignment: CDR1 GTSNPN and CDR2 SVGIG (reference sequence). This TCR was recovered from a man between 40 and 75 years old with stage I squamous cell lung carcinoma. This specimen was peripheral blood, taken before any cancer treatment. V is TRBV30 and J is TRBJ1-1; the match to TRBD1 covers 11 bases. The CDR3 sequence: CAWSVGGTGGTEAFF. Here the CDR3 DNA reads TGTGCCTGGAGTGTAGGAGGGACAGGGGGCACTGAAGCTTTCTTT.